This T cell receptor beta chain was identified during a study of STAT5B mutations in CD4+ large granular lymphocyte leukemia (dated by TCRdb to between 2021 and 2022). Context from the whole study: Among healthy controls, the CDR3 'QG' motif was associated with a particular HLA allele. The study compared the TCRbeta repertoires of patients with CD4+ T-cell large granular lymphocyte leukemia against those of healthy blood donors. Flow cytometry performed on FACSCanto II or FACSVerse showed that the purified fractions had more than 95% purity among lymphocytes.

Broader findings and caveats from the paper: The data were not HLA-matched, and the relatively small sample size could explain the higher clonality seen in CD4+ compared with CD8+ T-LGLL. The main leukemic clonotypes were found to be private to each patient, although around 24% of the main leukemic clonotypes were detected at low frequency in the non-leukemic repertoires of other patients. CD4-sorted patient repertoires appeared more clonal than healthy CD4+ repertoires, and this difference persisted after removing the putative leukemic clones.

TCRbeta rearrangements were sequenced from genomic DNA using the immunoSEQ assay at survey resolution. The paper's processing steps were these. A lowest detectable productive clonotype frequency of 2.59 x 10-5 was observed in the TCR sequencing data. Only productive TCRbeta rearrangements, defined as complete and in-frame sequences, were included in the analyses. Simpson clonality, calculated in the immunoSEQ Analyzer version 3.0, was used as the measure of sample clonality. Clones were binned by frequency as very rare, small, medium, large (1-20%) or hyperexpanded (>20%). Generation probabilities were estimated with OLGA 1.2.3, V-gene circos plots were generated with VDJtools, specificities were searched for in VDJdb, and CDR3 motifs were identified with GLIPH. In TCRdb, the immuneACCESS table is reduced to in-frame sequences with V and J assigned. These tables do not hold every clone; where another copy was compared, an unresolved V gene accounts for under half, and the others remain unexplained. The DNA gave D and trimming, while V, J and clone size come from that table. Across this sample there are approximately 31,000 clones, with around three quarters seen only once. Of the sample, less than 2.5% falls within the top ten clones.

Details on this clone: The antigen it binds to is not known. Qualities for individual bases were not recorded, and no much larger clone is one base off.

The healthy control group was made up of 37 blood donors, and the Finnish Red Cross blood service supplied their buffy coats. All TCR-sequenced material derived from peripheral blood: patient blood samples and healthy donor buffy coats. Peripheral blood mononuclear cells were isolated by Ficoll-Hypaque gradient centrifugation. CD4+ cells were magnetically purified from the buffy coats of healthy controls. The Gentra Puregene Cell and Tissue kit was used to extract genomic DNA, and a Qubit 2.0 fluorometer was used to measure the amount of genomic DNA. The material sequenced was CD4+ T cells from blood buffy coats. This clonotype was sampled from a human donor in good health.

The DNA sequence is TGTGCCAGCAGCGCCAGGATACACCCCTACGAGCAGTACTTC. It codes for CASSARIHPYEQYF. Recombination joined TRBV9 with TRBJ2-7, with an unclear D gene assignment. The germline V gene provides CDR1 SGDLS and CDR2 YYNGEE. Reading from cysteine to phenylalanine, the CDR3 counts 14 amino acids. Only the CDR3 part of the read is kept: 42 bases, read in frame from the first base. V sheds 3 bases and J sheds 2 bases, leaving 12 bases between their ends.